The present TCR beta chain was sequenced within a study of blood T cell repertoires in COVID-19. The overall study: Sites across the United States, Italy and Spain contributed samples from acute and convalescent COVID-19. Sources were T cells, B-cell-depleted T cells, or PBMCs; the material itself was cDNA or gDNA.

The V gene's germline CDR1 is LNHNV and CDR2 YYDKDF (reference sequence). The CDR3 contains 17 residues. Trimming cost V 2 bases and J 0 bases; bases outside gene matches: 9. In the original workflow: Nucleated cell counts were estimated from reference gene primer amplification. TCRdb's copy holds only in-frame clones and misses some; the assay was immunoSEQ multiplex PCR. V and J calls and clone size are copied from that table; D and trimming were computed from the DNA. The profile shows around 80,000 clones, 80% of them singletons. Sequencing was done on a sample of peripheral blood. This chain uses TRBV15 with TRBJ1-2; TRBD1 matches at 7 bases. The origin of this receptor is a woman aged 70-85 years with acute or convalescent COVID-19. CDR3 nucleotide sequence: TGTGCCACCAGCAGATCCCGGGACAGTAAAGCTAACTATGGCTACACCTTC. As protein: CATSRSRDSKANYGYTF.